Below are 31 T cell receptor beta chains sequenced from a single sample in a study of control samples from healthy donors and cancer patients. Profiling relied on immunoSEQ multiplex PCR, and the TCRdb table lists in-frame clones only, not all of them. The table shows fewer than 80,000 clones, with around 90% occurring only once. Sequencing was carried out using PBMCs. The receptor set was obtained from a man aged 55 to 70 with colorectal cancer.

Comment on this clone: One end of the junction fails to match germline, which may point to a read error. CDR3 DNA: TGTGCCAACAGCCGGAATACAGCACCTAATTCACCCCTCCACTTT. Its translation: CANSRNTAPNSPLHF. The chain recombines TRBV9 with TRBJ1-6; D remains ambiguous. Germline assignment: CDR1 SGDLS and CDR2 YYNGEE. The CDR3 sequence is 15 residues long.

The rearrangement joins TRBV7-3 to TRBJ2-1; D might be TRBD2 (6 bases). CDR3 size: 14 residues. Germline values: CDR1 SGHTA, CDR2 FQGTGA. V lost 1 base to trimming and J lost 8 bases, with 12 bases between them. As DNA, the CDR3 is TGTGCCAGCAGCTTAAATCCGGGGGTCGATGAGCAGTTCTTC. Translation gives CASSLNPGVDEQFF.

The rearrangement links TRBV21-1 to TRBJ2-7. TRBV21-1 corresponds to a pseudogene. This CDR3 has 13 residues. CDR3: CASSKVRVYEQYF. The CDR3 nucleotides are TGTGCCAGCAGCAAAGTTAGGGTCTACGAGCAGTACTTC.

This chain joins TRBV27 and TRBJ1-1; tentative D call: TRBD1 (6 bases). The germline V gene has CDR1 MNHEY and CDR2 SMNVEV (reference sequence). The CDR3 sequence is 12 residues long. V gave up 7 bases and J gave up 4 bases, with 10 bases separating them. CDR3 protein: CASIGGLTEAFF. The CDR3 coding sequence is TGTGCCAGCATCGGGGGGCTCACTGAAGCTTTCTTT.

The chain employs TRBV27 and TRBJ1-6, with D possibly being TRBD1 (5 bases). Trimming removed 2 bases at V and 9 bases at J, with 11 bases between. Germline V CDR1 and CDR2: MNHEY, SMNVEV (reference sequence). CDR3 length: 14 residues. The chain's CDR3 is CASSLRDSLSPLHF. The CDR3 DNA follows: TGTGCCAGCAGTTTACGCGACAGCCTTTCACCCCTCCACTTT.

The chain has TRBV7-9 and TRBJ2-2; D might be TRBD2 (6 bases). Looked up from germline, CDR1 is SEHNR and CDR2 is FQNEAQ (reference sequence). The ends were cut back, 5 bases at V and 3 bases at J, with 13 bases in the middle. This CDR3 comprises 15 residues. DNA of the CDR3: TGTGCCAGCAGCAAAGGGGACTTCTACACCGGGGAGCTGTTTTTT. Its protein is CASSKGDFYTGELFF.

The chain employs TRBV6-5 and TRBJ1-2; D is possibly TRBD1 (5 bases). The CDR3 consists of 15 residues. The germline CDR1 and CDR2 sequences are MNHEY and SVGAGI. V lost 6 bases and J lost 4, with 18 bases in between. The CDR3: CASSHNRGLSYGYTF. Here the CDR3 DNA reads TGTGCCAGCAGCCACAATAGGGGACTCTCCTATGGCTACACCTTC.

CDR3 nucleotides: TGTGCCACCAGCAGAGGAACAAGGGCCTACGAGCAGTACTTC. It yields the protein CATSRGTRAYEQYF. V usage is TRBV15 and J usage is TRBJ2-7; D is unresolved. V lost 1 base and J lost 2, with 9 bases in between. The germline V gene has CDR1 LNHNV and CDR2 YYDKDF (reference sequence). This CDR3 has 14 residues. Supplemented by reference TRBV15 and TRBJ2-7, the full variable domain reads DAMVIQNPRYQVTQFGKPVTLSCSQTLNHNVMYWYQQKSSQAPKLLFHYYDKDFNNEADTPDNFQSRRPNTSFCFLDIRSPGLGDTAMYLCATSRGTRAYEQYFGPGTRLTVT.

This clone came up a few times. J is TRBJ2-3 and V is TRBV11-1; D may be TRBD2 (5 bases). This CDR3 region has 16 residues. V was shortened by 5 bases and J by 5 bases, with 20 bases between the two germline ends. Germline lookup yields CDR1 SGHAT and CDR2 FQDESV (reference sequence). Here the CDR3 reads CASSLPVDVTIDTQYF. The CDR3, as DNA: TGTGCCAGCAGCCTCCCTGTTGATGTGACTATAGATACGCAGTATTTT.

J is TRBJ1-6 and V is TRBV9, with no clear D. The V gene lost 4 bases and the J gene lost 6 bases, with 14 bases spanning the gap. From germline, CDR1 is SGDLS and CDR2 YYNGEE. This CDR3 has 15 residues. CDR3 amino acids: CASSRNTAPNSPLHF. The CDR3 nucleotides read TGTGCCAGCAGCCGGAATACAGCACCTAATTCACCCCTCCACTTT.

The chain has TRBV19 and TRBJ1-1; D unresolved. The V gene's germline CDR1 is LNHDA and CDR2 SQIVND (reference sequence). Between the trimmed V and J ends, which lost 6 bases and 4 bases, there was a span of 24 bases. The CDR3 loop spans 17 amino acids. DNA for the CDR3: TGTGCCAGTAGGCCTTTTACCGCGCCTGGGGAGGGCACTGAAGCTTTCTTT. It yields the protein CASRPFTAPGEGTEAFF.

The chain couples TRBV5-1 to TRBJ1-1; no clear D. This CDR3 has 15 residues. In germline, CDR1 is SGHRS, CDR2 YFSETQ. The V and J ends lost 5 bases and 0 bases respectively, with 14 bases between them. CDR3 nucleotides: TGCGCCAGCAGGGTCATCGACACCATGAACACTGAAGCTTTCTTT. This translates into CASRVIDTMNTEAFF.

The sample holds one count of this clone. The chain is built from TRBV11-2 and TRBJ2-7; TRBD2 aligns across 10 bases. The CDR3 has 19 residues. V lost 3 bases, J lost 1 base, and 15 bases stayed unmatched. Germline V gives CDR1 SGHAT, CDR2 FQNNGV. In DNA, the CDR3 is TGTGCCAGCAGCTTCCCCGTGGGACTAGCGCGGAGGTCTTCCTACGAGCAGTACTTC. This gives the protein CASSFPVGLARRSSYEQYF.

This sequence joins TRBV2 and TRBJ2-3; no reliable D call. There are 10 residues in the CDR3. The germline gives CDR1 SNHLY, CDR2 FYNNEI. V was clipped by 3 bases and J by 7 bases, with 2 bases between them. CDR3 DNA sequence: TGTGCCAGCAGTGAGAATACGCAGTATTTT. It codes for CASSENTQYF.

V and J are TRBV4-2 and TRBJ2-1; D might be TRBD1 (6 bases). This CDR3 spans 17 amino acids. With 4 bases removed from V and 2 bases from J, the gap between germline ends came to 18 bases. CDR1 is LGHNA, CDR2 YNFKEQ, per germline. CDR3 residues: CASSPKGDRLTYNEQFF. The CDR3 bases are TGTGCCAGCAGCCCGAAAGGAGACAGGTTGACCTACAATGAGCAGTTCTTC.

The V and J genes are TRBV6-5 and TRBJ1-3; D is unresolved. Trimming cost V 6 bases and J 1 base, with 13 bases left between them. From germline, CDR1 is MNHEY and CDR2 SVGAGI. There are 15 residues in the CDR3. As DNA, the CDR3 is TGTGCCAGCAGACCACCTTTTGCATCTGGAAACACCATATATTTT. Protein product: CASRPPFASGNTIYF.

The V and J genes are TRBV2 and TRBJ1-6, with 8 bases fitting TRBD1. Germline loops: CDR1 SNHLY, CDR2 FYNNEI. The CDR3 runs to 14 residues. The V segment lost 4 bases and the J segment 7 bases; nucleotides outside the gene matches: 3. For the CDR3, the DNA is TGTGCCAGCAGTGCCGGGACAGGAAATTCACCCCTCCACTTT. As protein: CASSAGTGNSPLHF.

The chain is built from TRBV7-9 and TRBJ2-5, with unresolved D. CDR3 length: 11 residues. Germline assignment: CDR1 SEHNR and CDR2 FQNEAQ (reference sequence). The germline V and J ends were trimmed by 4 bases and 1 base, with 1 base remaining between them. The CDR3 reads CASSSQETQYF. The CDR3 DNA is TGTGCCAGCAGCTCCCAAGAGACCCAGTACTTC.

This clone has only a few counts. The CDR3 is CATSDDPGTGLKVGATDTQYF. The CDR3 DNA reads TGTGCCACCAGTGATGACCCCGGGACAGGGTTAAAAGTGGGGGCCACAGATACGCAGTATTTT. V is TRBV24-1 and J is TRBJ2-3, with 9 bases fitting TRBD1. The CDR3 length is 21 residues. Germline lookup yields CDR1 KGHDR and CDR2 SFDVKD. V trimming: 3 bases; J trimming: 2 bases; junction bases outside the gene matches: 20.

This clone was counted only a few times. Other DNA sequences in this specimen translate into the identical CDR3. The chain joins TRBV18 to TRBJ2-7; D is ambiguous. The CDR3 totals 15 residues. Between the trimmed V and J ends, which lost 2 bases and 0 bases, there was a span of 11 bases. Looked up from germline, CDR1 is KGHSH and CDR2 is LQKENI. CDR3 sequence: CASSPEVSVSYEQYF. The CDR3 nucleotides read TGTGCCAGCTCACCAGAGGTCAGCGTCTCCTACGAGCAGTACTTC. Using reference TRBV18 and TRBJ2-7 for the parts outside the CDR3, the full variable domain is NAGVMQNPRHLVRRRGQEARLRCSPMKGHSHVYWYRQLPEEGLKFMVYLQKENIIDESGMPKERFSAEFPKEGPSILRIQQVVRGDSAAYFCASSPEVSVSYEQYFGPGTRLTVT.

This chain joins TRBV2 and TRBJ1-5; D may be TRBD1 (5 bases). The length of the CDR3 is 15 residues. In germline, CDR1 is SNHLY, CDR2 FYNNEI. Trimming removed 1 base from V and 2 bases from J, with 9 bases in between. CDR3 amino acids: CASSEEGIGNQPQHF. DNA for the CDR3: TGTGCCAGCAGTGAAGAGGGGATTGGCAATCAGCCCCAGCATTTT.

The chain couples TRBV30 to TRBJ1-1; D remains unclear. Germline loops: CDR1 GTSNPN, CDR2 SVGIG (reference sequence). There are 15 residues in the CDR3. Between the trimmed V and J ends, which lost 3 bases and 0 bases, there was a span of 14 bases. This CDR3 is CAWRVERPMNTEAFF. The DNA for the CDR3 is TGTGCCTGGAGAGTGGAAAGACCGATGAACACTGAAGCTTTCTTT.

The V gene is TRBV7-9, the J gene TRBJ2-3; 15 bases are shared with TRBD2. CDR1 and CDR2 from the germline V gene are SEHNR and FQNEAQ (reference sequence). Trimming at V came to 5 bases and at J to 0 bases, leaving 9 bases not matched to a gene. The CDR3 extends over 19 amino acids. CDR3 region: CASSRRTSGGARSTDTQYF. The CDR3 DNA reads TGTGCCAGCAGCCGACGGACTAGCGGGGGGGCTCGAAGCACAGATACGCAGTATTTT. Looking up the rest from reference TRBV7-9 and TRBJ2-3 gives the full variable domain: DTGVSQNPRHKITKRGQNVTFRCDPISEHNRLYWYRQTLGQGPEFLTYFQNEAQLEKSRLLSDRFSAERPKGSFSTLEIQRTEQGDSAMYLCASSRRTSGGARSTDTQYFGPGTRLTVL.

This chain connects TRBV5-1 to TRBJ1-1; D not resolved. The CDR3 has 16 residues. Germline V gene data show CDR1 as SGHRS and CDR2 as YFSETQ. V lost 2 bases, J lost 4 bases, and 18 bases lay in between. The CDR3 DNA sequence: TGCGCCAGCAGCTTTTCTCCGGACCCATCCGTCACTGAAGCTTTCTTT. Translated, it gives CASSFSPDPSVTEAFF.

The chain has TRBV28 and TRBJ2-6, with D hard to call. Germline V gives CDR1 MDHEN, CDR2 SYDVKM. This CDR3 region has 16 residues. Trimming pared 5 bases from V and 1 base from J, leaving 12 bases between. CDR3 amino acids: CASSVETVSGANVLTF. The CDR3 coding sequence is TGTGCCAGCAGTGTCGAGACGGTGTCTGGGGCCAACGTCCTGACTTTC.

The CDR3 protein is CASSIGDGLYGYTF. In DNA form, the CDR3 reads TGTGCCAGTAGTATCGGCGACGGACTCTATGGCTACACCTTC. J is TRBJ1-2 and V is TRBV19; D is unclear. The germline V gene encodes CDR1 LNHDA and CDR2 SQIVND (reference sequence). There are 14 residues in the CDR3. V was clipped by 3 bases and J by 4 bases, with 12 bases between them.

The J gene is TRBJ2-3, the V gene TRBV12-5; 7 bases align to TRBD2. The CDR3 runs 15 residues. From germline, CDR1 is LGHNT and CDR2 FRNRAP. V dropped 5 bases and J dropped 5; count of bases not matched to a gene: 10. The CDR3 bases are TGTGCTAGTGGTCCCGGGACTATGATTGGAGATACGCAGTATTTT. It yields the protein CASGPGTMIGDTQYF.

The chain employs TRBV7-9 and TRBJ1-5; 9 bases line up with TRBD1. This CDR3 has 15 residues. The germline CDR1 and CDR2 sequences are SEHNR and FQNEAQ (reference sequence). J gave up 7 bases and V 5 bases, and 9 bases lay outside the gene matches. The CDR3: CASSHGTGKVQPQHF. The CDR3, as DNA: TGTGCCAGCAGCCACGGGACAGGGAAAGTGCAGCCCCAGCATTTT.

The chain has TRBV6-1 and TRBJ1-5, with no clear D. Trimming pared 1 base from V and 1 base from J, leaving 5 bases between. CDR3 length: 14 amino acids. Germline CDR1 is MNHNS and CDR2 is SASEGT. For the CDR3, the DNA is TGTGCCAGCAGTGAAGTAAGCAGCAATCAGCCCCAGCATTTT. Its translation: CASSEVSSNQPQHF.

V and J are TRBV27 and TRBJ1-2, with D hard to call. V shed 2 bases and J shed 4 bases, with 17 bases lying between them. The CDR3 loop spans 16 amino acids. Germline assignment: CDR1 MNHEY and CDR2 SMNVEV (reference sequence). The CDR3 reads CASSLASIGGSYGYTF. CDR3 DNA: TGTGCCAGCAGTTTAGCCTCCATTGGAGGTAGCTATGGCTACACCTTC.

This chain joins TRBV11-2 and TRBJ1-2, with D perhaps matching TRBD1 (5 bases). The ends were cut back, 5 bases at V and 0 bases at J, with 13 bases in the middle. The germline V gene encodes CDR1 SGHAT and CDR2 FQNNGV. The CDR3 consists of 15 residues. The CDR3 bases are TGTGCCAGCAGCGCCCTAAGGGGATCTAACTATGGCTACACCTTC. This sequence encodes CASSALRGSNYGYTF.